This TCR beta chain is drawn from a study of T cells in Graves' hyperthyroidism and ophthalmopathy. The CDR3 is made up of 13 amino acids. The ends were cut back, 5 bases at V and 6 bases at J, with 13 bases in the middle. CDR1 SGHVS and CDR2 FNYEAQ come from the germline V gene. Many counts were recorded for this clonotype. What was amplified from RNA transcripts were TCR beta CDR3 regions. First-round RT-PCR of the TCR CDR3 relied on the HTBI primer set. Each CDR3 protein is one row after TCRdb ran MiXCR on the multiplex PCR reads. The table records 93,000 or so distinct CDR3 sequences, 47% of them present only once. For Graves' hyperthyroidism to be stable, ophthalmopathy could not progress within 18 months. Patients showing uncontrolled infection, other autoimmune disease, pregnancy or lactation were ineligible. Isolation of PBMCs was performed on 8.5 to 10 ml fresh peripheral blood.

The clonotype comes from a man aged 35-49 years with Graves' hyperthyroidism. The sample was blood. The chain uses TRBV7-6 and TRBJ1-1; D unresolved. CDR3 nucleotide sequence: TGTGCCAGCAGCCCCAACCGGGGAGCTGAAGCTTTCTTT. Translation gives CASSPNRGAEAFF.